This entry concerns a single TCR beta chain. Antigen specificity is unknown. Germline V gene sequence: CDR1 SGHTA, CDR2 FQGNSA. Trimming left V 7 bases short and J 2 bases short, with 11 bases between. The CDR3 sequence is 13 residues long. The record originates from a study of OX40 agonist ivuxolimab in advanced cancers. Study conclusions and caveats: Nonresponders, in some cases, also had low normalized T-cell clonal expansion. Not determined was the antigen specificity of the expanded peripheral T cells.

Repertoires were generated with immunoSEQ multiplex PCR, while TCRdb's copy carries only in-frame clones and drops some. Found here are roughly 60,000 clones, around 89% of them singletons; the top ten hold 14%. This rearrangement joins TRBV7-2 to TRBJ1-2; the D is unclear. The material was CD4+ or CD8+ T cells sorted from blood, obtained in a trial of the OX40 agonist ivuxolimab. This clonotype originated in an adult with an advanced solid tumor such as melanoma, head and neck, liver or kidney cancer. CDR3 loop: CASNFGNNYGYTF. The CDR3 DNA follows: TGTGCCAGCAACTTCGGGAACAACTATGGCTACACCTTC.